This paragraph reports one TCR beta chain. The data were taken from a study of T-cell reconstitution after alpha-beta-depleted transplantation in children. Unique molecular identifiers were used in preparing the TCRbeta library. Via MiXCR, TCRdb re-called the PCR reads, giving one row per CDR3 protein. The top ten clones hold approximately 4.1% of a sample with hundreds of thousands of distinct CDR3 sequences, under 12% of them seen once. The ends were cut back, 0 bases at V and 8 bases at J, with 16 bases in the middle. This CDR3 region has 16 residues. The specimen was PBMCs from the stem cell graft donor, collected from the stem cell graft. This clonotype was sampled from a human donor who donated a stem cell graft to a child with acute myeloid leukemia. V usage is TRBV12-3 or TRBV12-4 and J usage is TRBJ1-4, with D uncertain. The DNA for the CDR3 is TGTGCCAGCAGTTTAGCGTTGGTTCCGGAGAACGAAAAACTGTTTTTT. Its translation is CASSLALVPENEKLFF.